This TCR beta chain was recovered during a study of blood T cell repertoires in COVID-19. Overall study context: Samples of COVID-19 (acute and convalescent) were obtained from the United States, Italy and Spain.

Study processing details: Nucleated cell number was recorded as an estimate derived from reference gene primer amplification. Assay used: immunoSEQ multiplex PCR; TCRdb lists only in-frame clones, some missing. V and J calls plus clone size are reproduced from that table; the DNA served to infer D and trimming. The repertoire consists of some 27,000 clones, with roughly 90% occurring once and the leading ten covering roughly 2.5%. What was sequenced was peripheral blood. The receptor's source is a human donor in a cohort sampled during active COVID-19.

The CDR3 region is CASSPGAGSTDTQYF. CDR3 sequence (DNA): TGTGCCAGCAGTCCAGGGGCCGGGAGCACAGATACGCAGTATTTT. The V and J genes are TRBV2 and TRBJ2-3; possible D gene TRBD1, 6 bases. Trimming removed 5 bases at V and 0 bases at J, with 12 bases between. CDR3 length: 15 amino acids. CDR1 and CDR2 from the germline V gene are SNHLY and FYNNEI.